These T cell receptor beta chains were read from a single sample in a study of blood T cell repertoires in COVID-19. The table came from immunoSEQ multiplex PCR; TCRdb's copy has only in-frame clones and leaves some out. The profile shows 100,000 to 120,000 clones, around 68% of them singletons. Sequencing was done on a sample of peripheral blood. The receptors derive from a woman aged 60-75 years with acute or convalescent COVID-19. CDR3s include the opening cysteine and the closing phenylalanine or tryptophan. D genes are given only for firm matches. The size field is filled for only some rows; it gives once, few, many or a size class.

clone_size	d_call	v_call	j_call	cdr3_aa	cdr3_nt
many	NA	TRBV30	TRBJ1-2	CAWRATGGRSGYTF	TGTGCCTGGAGAGCCACGGGGGGTCGCTCTGGCTACACCTTC
NA	TRBD1	TRBV2	TRBJ2-1	CASSVGRGIDEQFF	TGTGCCAGCAGTGTGGGCAGGGGGATCGATGAGCAGTTCTTC
NA	TRBD1	TRBV6-4	TRBJ1-3	CASSFDRGNSGNTIYF	TGTGCCAGCAGTTTCGACAGGGGAAACTCTGGAAACACCATATATTTT
once	NA	TRBV5-6	TRBJ2-5	CASSFSPRQQETQYF	TGTGCCAGCAGCTTCTCCCCTCGACAGCAAGAGACCCAGTACTTC
NA	NA	TRBV24-1	TRBJ2-5	CATSETGSRETQYF	TGTGCCACCAGTGAAACAGGGTCTAGGGAGACCCAGTACTTC
NA	TRBD1	TRBV19	TRBJ1-1	CASREQGGSLNTEAFF	TGTGCCAGTAGGGAGCAGGGGGGTTCCTTGAACACTGAAGCTTTCTTT
NA	NA	TRBV3-1/TRBV3-2	TRBJ1-2	CASSHGLRDGYTF	TGTGCCAGCAGCCATGGCCTGAGGGATGGCTACACCTTC
NA	NA	TRBV5-5	TRBJ2-3	CASSPNRGISTDTQYF	TGTGCCAGCAGCCCGAATCGCGGGATAAGCACAGATACGCAGTATTTT
NA	NA	TRBV24-1	TRBJ1-2	CATSAQAGGDRGYTF	TGTGCCACCAGTGCCCAAGCGGGGGGAGATCGAGGCTACACCTTC
many	NA	TRBV18	TRBJ2-7	CASSPPGQGEQYF	TGTGCCAGCTCACCACCGGGCCAGGGGGAGCAGTACTTC
NA	TRBD1	TRBV29-1	TRBJ1-5	CSVAGGLNQPQHF	TGCAGCGTTGCAGGGGGGCTCAATCAGCCCCAGCATTTT
NA	NA	TRBV7-9	TRBJ1-2	CASSIRTAHGYTF	TGTGCCAGCAGTATTCGGACAGCCCATGGCTACACCTTC
NA	TRBD2	TRBV29-1	TRBJ2-7	CSALAGGIEQYF	TGCAGCGCGCTAGCGGGGGGTATAGAGCAGTACTTC
NA	TRBD1	TRBV24-1	TRBJ2-2	CATSGRDRVGTGELFF	TGTGCCACCAGTGGTCGAGACAGGGTGGGGACCGGGGAGCTGTTTTTT
NA	TRBD1	TRBV19	TRBJ1-1	CASRDRGTEAFF	TGTGCCAGTAGGGACAGGGGTACTGAAGCTTTCTTT
NA	TRBD1	TRBV18	TRBJ2-2	CASSWDSNTGELFF	TGTGCCAGCTCATGGGACAGCAACACCGGGGAGCTGTTTTTT
few	NA	TRBV4-3	TRBJ2-5	CASSQDGGPRETQYF	TGCGCCAGCAGCCAAGACGGGGGGCCGCGGGAGACCCAGTACTTC
NA	TRBD2	TRBV4-1	TRBJ2-5	CASSLRTSGGQETQYF	TGCGCCAGCAGCCTTCGGACTAGCGGGGGCCAAGAGACCCAGTACTTC
NA	TRBD1	TRBV27	TRBJ1-1	CASSLGTGGGTEAFF	TGTGCCAGCAGTTTAGGGACAGGGGGTGGTACTGAAGCTTTCTTT
NA	NA	TRBV29-1	TRBJ2-2	CSVLGSLNTGELFF	TGCAGCGTTCTGGGCAGCCTGAACACCGGGGAGCTGTTTTTT
NA	TRBD1	TRBV29-1	TRBJ2-3	CSVGTGYTDTQYF	TGCAGCGTTGGGACAGGGTACACAGATACGCAGTATTTT
few	NA	TRBV2	TRBJ1-1	CASSSRTGRYTEAFF	TGTGCCAGCAGTAGTCGGACCGGGAGATACACTGAAGCTTTCTTT
NA	NA	TRBV7-2	TRBJ1-2	CASSSPTTGFNYGYTF	TGTGCCAGCAGCTCCCCCACCACAGGGTTTAACTATGGCTACACCTTC
NA	TRBD2	TRBV24-1	TRBJ2-5	CATSDPNVSGGYQETQYF	TGTGCCACCAGTGATCCTAATGTAAGCGGGGGGTACCAAGAGACCCAGTACTTC
NA	NA	TRBV7-9	TRBJ2-7	CASSLRGPGRTYEQYF	TGTGCCAGCAGCTTAAGGGGACCCGGGAGAACCTACGAGCAGTACTTC
NA	NA	TRBV7-9	TRBJ1-1	CASSSSGATEAFF	TGTGCCAGCAGCTCGTCAGGGGCCACTGAAGCTTTCTTT
NA	TRBD1	TRBV7-2	TRBJ1-2	CASSLVRRGQGAGYTF	TGTGCCAGCAGCTTAGTTCGCCGCGGACAGGGGGCGGGCTACACCTTC
NA	NA	TRBV5-8	TRBJ1-2	CASSFTGLSNYGYTF	TGTGCCAGCAGCTTCACAGGGTTGTCCAACTATGGCTACACCTTC